Below, 19 T cell receptor beta chains from the same sample are listed, as sequenced in a study of blood T cell repertoires in COVID-19 (dated by TCRdb to 2019 to 2021). Library method: the immunoSEQ multiplex PCR assay. TCRdb retrieved this table from immuneACCESS and kept in-frame rearrangements only. Not all clones are present; in checked studies, unresolved V genes account for under half, and no reason is known for the remainder. The sample profile shows over 85,000 clones; about 85% of them were found once. The ten top clones hold roughly 12% of the sample. The sequenced material came from peripheral blood. All receptors come from a human donor in a cohort sampled during active COVID-19.

This chain links TRBV5-1 with TRBJ2-1, with 8 positions matching TRBD2. From germline, CDR1 is SGHRS and CDR2 YFSETQ. V shed 0 bases, J shed 0 bases, and the junction held 8 bases outside the gene matches. The CDR3 length is 18 residues. The CDR3 DNA follows: TGCGCCAGCAGCTTGGCCAGCGGGGGATCGAGCTCCTACAATGAGCAGTTCTTC. Translation: CASSLASGGSSSYNEQFF.

The chain recombines TRBV20-1 with TRBJ2-7; 10 nucleotides match TRBD2. The CDR3 consists of 15 residues. Unmatched junction bases numbered 5, after V lost 3 bases and J lost 0 bases. CDR1 is DFQATT, CDR2 SNEGSKA, per germline (reference sequence). For the CDR3, the DNA is TGCAGTGCTAGTACTGGACTAGCGGACTCCTACGAGCAGTACTTC. This encodes CSASTGLADSYEQYF.

The CDR3 sequence: CASSLVGSYTEAFF. The CDR3 DNA follows: TGTGCCAGCAGCTTAGTGGGCAGCTACACTGAAGCTTTCTTT. This chain connects TRBV7-2 to TRBJ1-1; D uncertain. The CDR3 runs 14 residues. Trimming removed 1 base at V and 3 bases at J, with 9 bases between. The germline V gene has CDR1 SGHTA and CDR2 FQGNSA.

The chain combines TRBV4-2 with TRBJ1-1; weak D call: TRBD1 (6 bases). The germline V gene has CDR1 LGHNA and CDR2 YNFKEQ. This CDR3 is 17 amino acids long. The ends were cut back, 0 bases at V and 1 base at J, with 15 bases in the middle. CDR3 DNA: TGTGCCAGCAGCCAAGATGTGATGTCGACAGGGAACACTGAAGCTTTCTTT. As protein: CASSQDVMSTGNTEAFF.

This clone was detected only a few times. The J gene is TRBJ1-6, the V gene TRBV11-2; maybe TRBD1 (6 bases). Deletions cut 2 bases from V and 4 bases from J, with 12 bases between. Germline values: CDR1 SGHAT, CDR2 FQNNGV. This CDR3 is built from 16 residues. CDR3: CASSLRGSPYNSPLHF. The DNA of the CDR3 is TGTGCCAGCAGCTTAAGGGGGTCCCCATATAATTCACCCCTCCACTTT.

This chain connects TRBV28 to TRBJ1-4; 7 bases fit TRBD1. Germline-derived CDR1 and CDR2 are MDHEN and SYDVKM. This CDR3 comprises 12 residues. With V trimmed by 5 bases and J by 11 bases, 5 bases remained unmatched. Here the CDR3 reads CASSMDRRKLFF. The DNA for the CDR3 is TGTGCCAGCAGTATGGACAGGAGGAAACTGTTTTTT.

The J gene is TRBJ2-3, the V gene TRBV7-3; D gene unclear. The CDR3 extends over 14 amino acids. Germline V gives CDR1 SGHTA, CDR2 FQGTGA. With 5 bases removed from V and 2 bases from J, the gap between germline ends came to 11 bases. CDR3: CASSERGTTDTQYF. Written as DNA, the CDR3 is TGTGCCAGCAGCGAGCGAGGAACCACAGATACGCAGTATTTT.

This clone turned up a few times. The chain uses TRBV19 and TRBJ1-5; maybe TRBD1 (6 bases). The CDR3 is made up of 14 amino acids. Germline V gene sequence: CDR1 LNHDA, CDR2 SQIVND (reference sequence). V was clipped by 5 bases and J by 7 bases, with 15 bases between them. For the CDR3, the DNA is TGTGCCAGTAGTCGCGAACAGGGTCCACAGCCCCAGCATTTT. Translating gives CASSREQGPQPQHF.

This chain connects TRBV9 to TRBJ2-5; 8 positions agree with TRBD2. V lost 4 bases to trimming and J lost 5 bases; unmatched junction nucleotides: 4. Germline V gene lookup returns CDR1 SGDLS and CDR2 YYNGEE. The CDR3 is made up of 13 amino acids. The CDR3 nucleotides are TGTGCCAGCAGCCAAGCGGGAGTGGAGACCCAGTACTTC. Translating gives CASSQAGVETQYF.

V usage is TRBV4-3 and J usage is TRBJ2-3; TRBD1 aligns across 7 bases. V dropped 4 bases and J dropped 4; count of bases not matched to a gene: 2. This CDR3 region has 13 residues. Germline V gives CDR1 LGHNA, CDR2 YSLEER. The CDR3 spells CASSLQGADTQYF. The CDR3 DNA reads as TGCGCCAGCAGCCTTCAGGGGGCAGATACGCAGTATTTT.

The J gene is TRBJ1-5, the V gene TRBV9; possibly TRBD1 for D (5 bases). Trimming removed 3 bases from V and 5 bases from J, with 12 bases in between. The CDR3 loop spans 14 amino acids. In germline, CDR1 is SGDLS, CDR2 YYNGEE. CDR3 bases: TGTGCCAGCAGCGGCCCCGGGGGGGATCAGCCCCAGCATTTT. Its translation: CASSGPGGDQPQHF.

This chain joins TRBV19 and TRBJ1-1, with TRBD1 as a possible D gene (5 bases). The CDR3 totals 16 residues. The ends were cut back, 2 bases at V and 1 base at J, with 14 bases in the middle. In germline, CDR1 is LNHDA, CDR2 SQIVND (reference sequence). The CDR3 sequence: CASSIMGGRENTEAFF. The CDR3, as DNA: TGTGCCAGTAGTATAATGGGGGGAAGGGAGAACACTGAAGCTTTCTTT.

V gene TRBV5-8 combines with J gene TRBJ2-3; TRBD2 matches 12 bases. CDR1 is SGHTS and CDR2 is YDEGEE in the germline V gene. There are 18 residues in the CDR3. J lost 6 bases, V lost 2 bases, and 13 bases had no gene match. Written as DNA, the CDR3 is TGTGCCAGCAGCTTTAATCCTAGCGGGGGGGCCAGTTACGATACGCAGTATTTT. Protein sequence: CASSFNPSGGASYDTQYF.

The rearrangement uses TRBV11-2 and TRBJ2-3, with unresolved D. Trimming cost V 10 bases and J 2 bases, with 13 bases left between them. The length of the CDR3 is 13 residues. Germline loops: CDR1 SGHAT, CDR2 FQNNGV. The CDR3 DNA reads TGTGCCAATCCTATGGGCCCCACAGATACGCAGTATTTT. It translates to CANPMGPTDTQYF.

V and J are TRBV7-3 and TRBJ2-1, with 14 bases identical to TRBD2. This CDR3 region has 15 residues. From germline, CDR1 is SGHTA and CDR2 FQGTGA. The V gene end was trimmed by 5 bases and the J gene end by 8 bases; junction bases not matched to a gene: 5. This CDR3 is CASSGTSGSPYEQFF. Here the CDR3 DNA reads TGTGCCAGCAGCGGGACTAGCGGGAGTCCCTATGAGCAGTTCTTC.

V gene TRBV5-5 combines with J gene TRBJ1-5; D is ambiguous. CDR3 size: 15 residues. The V and J ends lost 4 bases and 3 bases respectively, with 14 bases between them. The germline CDR1 and CDR2 sequences are SGHKS and YYEKEE (reference sequence). DNA of the CDR3: TGTGCCAGCAGCCCCCGTGTCCTAGACAATCAGCCCCAGCATTTT. Residues: CASSPRVLDNQPQHF.

The chain recombines TRBV7-2 with TRBJ2-7, with 11 positions matching TRBD2. Trimming took 5 bases from V and 3 from J; bases not matched to a gene: 6. Germline V gene lookup returns CDR1 SGHTA and CDR2 FQGNSA. The CDR3 totals 15 residues. The CDR3 DNA reads as TGTGCCAGCAGCCCGAGACTAGCGGGAATCTACGAGCAGTACTTC. Protein sequence: CASSPRLAGIYEQYF.

The V gene is TRBV7-2, the J gene TRBJ2-5, with D possibly TRBD2 on 6 matching bases. Looked up from germline, CDR1 is SGHTA and CDR2 is FQGNSA. V lost 1 base to trimming and J lost 4 bases, with 13 bases between them. This CDR3 comprises 15 residues. DNA of the CDR3: TGTGCCAGCAGCTTAGGTTTAGCGGCGGTAGAGACCCAGTACTTC. Translation: CASSLGLAAVETQYF.

This rearrangement joins TRBV19 to TRBJ2-7; 8 bases match TRBD1. CDR1 and CDR2 (germline): LNHDA, SQIVND (reference sequence). With V trimmed by 4 bases and J by 3 bases, 8 bases remained unmatched. CDR3 size: 15 residues. Here the CDR3 DNA reads TGTGCCAGTAGTAACCCGACAGGGGCTCTCTACGAGCAGTACTTC. Translating it yields CASSNPTGALYEQYF.